This entry concerns a single T cell receptor (beta chain). This sample was included in a study of cytomegalovirus exposure and HLA in healthy donors. 13 Jbeta primers and 60 Vbeta primers were used for the PCR. Assay: immunoSEQ multiplex PCR; the TCRdb copy retains only in-frame clones and omits some. Of about 150,000 clones in the sample, approximately 70% were seen once. Germline V gene data show CDR1 as SGHNT and CDR2 as YYREEE (reference sequence). V shed 0 bases and J 8 bases; nucleotides not matched to a gene: 5. The CDR3 sequence is 15 residues long. The V gene is TRBV5-4, the J gene TRBJ1-4, with 9 bases that match TRBD1. This sequence originates from a woman between 18 and 30 years old in good health and CMV-seronegative. The sample consisted of PBMCs. The CDR3 coding sequence is TGTGCCAGCAGCTTGGGGGACAGGGACGTGGAAAAACTGTTTTTT. Amino acids: CASSLGDRDVEKLFF.